Below, one T cell receptor (beta chain) is given with its context. Its antigen is not identified. Samples were taken several times over chemoradiotherapy. This entry belongs to a study of chemoradiotherapy in HPV16-positive cancers. Whole-study context: Functional T-cell assays on a couple of HPV16-positive patients' cells defined candidate HPV-specific clones and common TCR motifs.

The CDR3 covers 12 residues. CDR1 is SGHDT and CDR2 is YYEEEE in the germline V gene. Trimming cost V 0 bases and J 6 bases, with 6 bases left between them. Points from the study as a whole: Candidate HPV-specific clones and E7-related TCR motifs grew in tumor during treatment. Only a couple of HPV16-positive patients supplied the functional HPV-specificity definition.

Produced via immunoSEQ multiplex PCR; TCRdb's table is partial and in-frame only. The sample carries under 2,500 clones, 87% recorded once. The sequencing used tumor tissue, collected from a patient who underwent chemoradiotherapy. V is TRBV5-6 and J is TRBJ1-1; a weak D match, TRBD1 (5 bases). This clonotype was obtained from a human donor with HPV-associated anogenital cancer. The CDR3 loop reads CASSLVQAEAFF. The CDR3, as DNA: TGTGCCAGCAGCTTGGTACAGGCTGAAGCTTTCTTT.